The 10 T cell receptor beta chains below come from one sample, sequenced in a study of control samples from healthy donors and cancer patients. Assay used: immunoSEQ multiplex PCR; TCRdb lists only in-frame clones, some missing. The table lists about 130,000 clones, about nine tenths of them singletons. The material sequenced was blood. These receptors were obtained from a man younger than 35 in good health.

The chain joins TRBV24-1 to TRBJ2-1, with D possibly TRBD1 on 6 matching bases. Trimming took 3 bases from V and 9 from J, leaving 20 bases between them. CDR1 is KGHDR, CDR2 SFDVKD, per germline. The CDR3 runs to 16 residues. CDR3 residues: CATSDPRMDRLTEQFF. The CDR3 DNA reads as TGTGCCACCAGTGATCCCCGAATGGACAGACTGACTGAGCAGTTCTTC.

This clone came up once. The CDR3, as DNA: TGTGCCAGCAGCCAAGGCCTTGGAGCCAAAAACATTCAGTACTTC. Residues: CASSQGLGAKNIQYF. The chain carries TRBV3-1 (or the pseudogene TRBV3-2) and TRBJ2-4; D not certain. V shed 1 base and J shed 0 bases, with 7 bases lying between them. The CDR3 runs 15 residues. Germline V lookup: CDR1 LGHDT, CDR2 YNNKEL (reference sequence).

This sequence joins TRBV5-4 and TRBJ2-1; 10 bases line up with TRBD1. The J segment lost 4 bases and the V segment lost 4 bases, leaving 5 bases of the junction unmatched. The CDR3 is 15 amino acids. Germline CDR1 SGHNT, CDR2 YYREEE (reference sequence). DNA for the CDR3: TGTGCCAGCAGCGTGGACAGGGGGGAATACAATGAGCAGTTCTTC. Its translation is CASSVDRGEYNEQFF. Using reference TRBV5-4 and TRBJ2-1 for the parts outside the CDR3, the full variable domain is ETGVTQSPTHLIKTRGQQVTLRCSSQSGHNTVSWYQQALGQGPQFIFQYYREEENGRGNFPPRFSGLQFPNYSSELNVNALELDDSALYLCASSVDRGEYNEQFFGPGTRLTVL.

This chain connects TRBV3-1 (or the pseudogene TRBV3-2) to TRBJ1-4, with D tentatively TRBD1 (6 bases). Germline CDR1 LGHDT, CDR2 YNNKEL (reference sequence). Trimming removed 4 bases from V and 1 base from J, with 10 bases in between. The CDR3 has 15 amino acids. This CDR3 is CASSPGERTNEKLFF. The CDR3 DNA reads TGTGCCAGCAGCCCAGGGGAGAGAACTAATGAAAAACTGTTTTTT.

In this sample, this clone turned up once. The J gene is TRBJ2-3, the V gene TRBV18; a possible D gene is TRBD1 (6 bases). V lost 8 bases and J lost 2, with 11 bases in between. CDR3 size: 13 residues. CDR1 is KGHSH and CDR2 is LQKENI in the germline V gene. CDR3 bases: TGTGCCAGCCAGGGGTTCAACACAGATACGCAGTATTTT. It encodes CASQGFNTDTQYF.

The chain uses TRBV19 and TRBJ1-3; D gene uncertain. The CDR3 is 15 amino acids. Between the trimmed V and J ends, which lost 5 bases and 1 base, there was a span of 12 bases. Germline assignment: CDR1 LNHDA and CDR2 SQIVND (reference sequence). The CDR3 nucleotides are TGTGCCAGTAGTCCCAGCGGAGGGTCTGGAAACACCATATATTTT. This encodes CASSPSGGSGNTIYF.

DNA of the CDR3: TGCGCCAGCTCAGGGGGAGAGGTTGGCTACACCTTC. Translation: CASSGGEVGYTF. The genes are TRBV5-1 and TRBJ1-2, with TRBD1 matching over 7 bases. The CDR3 consists of 12 residues. Unmatched junction bases numbered 7, after V lost 7 bases and J lost 7 bases. CDR1 is SGHRS, CDR2 YFSETQ, per germline.

The chain recombines TRBV19 with TRBJ1-5; perhaps TRBD1 as D (5 bases). This CDR3 comprises 15 residues. CDR1 and CDR2 from the germline V gene are LNHDA and SQIVND (reference sequence). Trimming pared 5 bases from V and 8 bases from J, leaving 19 bases between. DNA for the CDR3: TGTGCCAGTAGTTGGGAGGGACTGCCTTTGGAGCCCCAGCATTTT. Its protein is CASSWEGLPLEPQHF.

The CDR3 region is CASSLGSRDPDTQYF. CDR3 coding DNA: TGTGCCAGCAGCTTAGGTTCCAGGGATCCAGATACGCAGTATTTT. The genes are TRBV5-8 and TRBJ2-3; D may be TRBD1 (5 bases). CDR1 SGHTS and CDR2 YDEGEE come from the germline V gene. CDR3 size: 15 residues. Trimming removed 2 bases at V and 4 bases at J, with 14 bases between. The variable domain in full, with the rest retrieved from reference TRBV5-8 and TRBJ2-3, is EAGVTQSPTHLIKTRGQQATLRCSPISGHTSVYWYQQALGLGLQFLLWYDEGEERNRGNFPPRFSGRQFPNYSSELNVNALELEDSALYLCASSLGSRDPDTQYFGPGTRLTVL.

This chain uses TRBV5-4 with TRBJ2-7; weak D call: TRBD2 (5 bases). Germline CDR1 SGHNT, CDR2 YYREEE (reference sequence). The CDR3 runs 16 residues. The V end was cut by 2 bases, the J end by 0 bases, with 15 bases between. The CDR3 coding sequence is TGTGCCAGCAGCTTACCTCAGCGGAGCAGCTCCTACGAGCAGTACGTC. Its protein is CASSLPQRSSSYEQYV.